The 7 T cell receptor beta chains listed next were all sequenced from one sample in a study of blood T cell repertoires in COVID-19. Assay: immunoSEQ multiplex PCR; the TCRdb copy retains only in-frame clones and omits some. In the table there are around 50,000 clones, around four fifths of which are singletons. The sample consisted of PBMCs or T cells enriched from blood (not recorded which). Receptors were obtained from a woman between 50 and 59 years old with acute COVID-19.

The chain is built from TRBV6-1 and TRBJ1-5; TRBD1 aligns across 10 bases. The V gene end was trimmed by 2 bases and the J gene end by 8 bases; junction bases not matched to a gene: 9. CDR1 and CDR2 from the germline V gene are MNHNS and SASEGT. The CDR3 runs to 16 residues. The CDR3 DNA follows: TGTGCCAGCAGTGAAACGTCGACAGGGGGCCGGGAGCCCCAGCATTTT. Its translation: CASSETSTGGREPQHF.

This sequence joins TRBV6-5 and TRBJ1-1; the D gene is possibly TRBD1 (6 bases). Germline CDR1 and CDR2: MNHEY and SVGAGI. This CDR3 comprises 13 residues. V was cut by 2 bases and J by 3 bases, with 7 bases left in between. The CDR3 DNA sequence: TGTGCCAGCAGTTACGCAGGGGACACTGAAGCTTTCTTT. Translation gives CASSYAGDTEAFF.

The CDR3 here is CASSLRRGETQYF. CDR3 DNA: TGTGCCAGCAGTTTACGCAGGGGAGAGACCCAGTACTTC. This chain links TRBV12-3 or TRBV12-4 with TRBJ2-5; D is possibly TRBD1 (6 bases). Trimming removed 2 bases at V and 4 bases at J, with 8 bases between. The CDR3 is 13 amino acids.

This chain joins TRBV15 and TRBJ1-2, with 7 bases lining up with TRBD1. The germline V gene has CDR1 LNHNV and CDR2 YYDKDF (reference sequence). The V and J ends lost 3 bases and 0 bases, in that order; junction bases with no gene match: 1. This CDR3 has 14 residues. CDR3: CATSRGTANYGYTF. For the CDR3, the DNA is TGTGCCACCAGCAGGGGGACAGCTAACTATGGCTACACCTTC.

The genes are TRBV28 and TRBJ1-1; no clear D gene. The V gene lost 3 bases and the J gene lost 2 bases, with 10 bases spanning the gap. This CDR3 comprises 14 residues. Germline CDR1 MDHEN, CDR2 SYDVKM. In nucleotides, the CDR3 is TGTGCCAGCAGTTTGGTTCAGGTAAACACTGAAGCTTTCTTT. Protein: CASSLVQVNTEAFF.

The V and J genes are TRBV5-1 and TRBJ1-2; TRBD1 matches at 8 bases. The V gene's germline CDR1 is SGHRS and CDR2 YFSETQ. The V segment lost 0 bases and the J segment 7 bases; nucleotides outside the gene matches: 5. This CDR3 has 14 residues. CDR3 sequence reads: CASSLEQGAFGYTF. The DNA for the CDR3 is TGCGCCAGCAGCTTGGAGCAGGGGGCCTTTGGCTACACCTTC. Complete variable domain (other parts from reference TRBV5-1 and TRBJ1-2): KAGVTQTPRYLIKTRGQQVTLSCSPISGHRSVSWYQQTPGQGLQFLFEYFSETQRNKGNFPGRFSGRQFSNSRSEMNVSTLELGDSALYLCASSLEQGAFGYTFGSGTRLTVV.

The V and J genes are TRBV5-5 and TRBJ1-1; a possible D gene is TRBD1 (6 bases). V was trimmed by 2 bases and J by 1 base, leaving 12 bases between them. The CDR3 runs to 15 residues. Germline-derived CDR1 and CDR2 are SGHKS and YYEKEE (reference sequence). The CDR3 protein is CASSFRQETNTEAFF. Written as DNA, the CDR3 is TGTGCCAGCAGCTTTAGACAGGAAACGAACACTGAAGCTTTCTTT.